Listed here is a single TCR beta chain. This clone may be a read error of a much larger clone one base away. TCRdb analysed the PCR reads with MiXCR anew, one entry per CDR3 protein. Of about 32,000 distinct CDR3 sequences in the sample, about a fifth were seen once. This sample is drawn from a study of molecular identifiers for immune sequencing clone quantification. This CDR3 is built from 15 residues. Germline V gene lookup returns CDR1 SNHLY and CDR2 FYNNEI. Germline trimming cut 10 bases from V and 4 bases from J; bases unmatched to any gene: 14. This chain connects TRBV2 to TRBJ2-3, with TRBD1 matching 7 bases. The source material was naive CD8+ T cells from blood, with Jurkat cell RNA spiked in. Subset indicated: FACS-sorted CD8+CD4-CCR7+CD45RA+ naive T cells. This TCR was sampled from a human donor in good health. Some libraries in this study had Jurkat cell RNA spiked in. The CDR3 region has the DNA TGTGCCATCTTGTCCCGGACAGGTCGGCCAGATACGCAGTATTTT. The encoded protein is CAILSRTGRPDTQYF.